The 4 T cell receptor beta chains reported below all come from one sample, sequenced in a study of T cells in Graves' hyperthyroidism and ophthalmopathy. The source material, RNA transcripts, was used to amplify TCR beta CDR3 regions. During a first-round RT-PCR of the TCR CDR3, the HTBI primer set was used. One entry per CDR3 protein, called by TCRdb with MiXCR from the multiplex PCR reads. The repertoire holds a few hundred thousand distinct CDR3 sequences, with around 15% as singletons. Sequenced: blood. These receptors all stem from a woman younger than 30 with Graves' hyperthyroidism.

A few counts support this clonotype. The genes are TRBV20-1 and TRBJ1-3, with no clear D. The V gene's germline CDR1 is DFQATT and CDR2 SNEGSKA (reference sequence). Trimming took off 6 bases at V and 0 bases at J, with 18 bases between the two ends. The CDR3 sequence is 16 residues long. CDR3 DNA sequence: TGCAGTGCCCGCAAAATCGAGCAGTTCTCTGGAAACACCATATATTTT. Translated: CSARKIEQFSGNTIYF.

This clonotype was observed many times. The chain links TRBV4-1 to TRBJ1-2; D gene uncertain. Germline lookup yields CDR1 MGHRA and CDR2 YSYEKL. The CDR3 consists of 16 residues. V dropped 0 bases and J dropped 2 bases, with 13 bases sitting between them. The CDR3 protein is CASSQDDARANYGYTF. CDR3 nucleotides: TGCGCCAGCAGCCAAGATGATGCGCGAGCCAACTATGGCTACACCTTC.

This clonotype came up a few times. CDR3 nucleotide sequence: TGTGCCAGTAGTAATACAGGGGATGTCTACACCTTC. Translating gives CASSNTGDVYTF. This rearrangement joins TRBV19 to TRBJ1-2, with TRBD1 matching 7 bases. The V segment lost 4 bases and the J segment 10 bases; nucleotides outside the gene matches: 6. The CDR3 is 12 amino acids. In germline, CDR1 is LNHDA, CDR2 SQIVND (reference sequence).

There are many counts of this clonotype. The chain recombines TRBV12-3 or TRBV12-4 with TRBJ2-7, with no clear D. Between the trimmed V and J ends, which lost 3 bases and 9 bases, there was a span of 21 bases. The CDR3 sequence is 15 residues long. DNA of the CDR3: TGTGCCAGCAGTTTGTTACCTCCGCCCACCCAGCGGCAGTACTTC. This encodes CASSLLPPPTQRQYF.